A selection of T cell receptor beta chains follows, all from one sample in a study of blood T cells in healthy people across ages. One entry per CDR3 protein results from TCRdb running MiXCR on the 5' RACE reads. Of about 810,000 distinct CDR3 sequences listed, around 34% are singletons. Sequenced input: blood. The receptors derive from a man aged 18 to 30 in good health. The CDR3 runs from the conserved cysteine through the conserved F or W. D genes are given only for firm matches. Size is stated for part of the rows, as once, few or many counts, or as a class when the clone is expanded.

many	TRBJ2-7	TRBD1	TRBV5-5	CASSWDSSYEQYF	TGTGCCAGCAGCTGGGACAGCTCCTACGAGCAGTACTTC
-	TRBJ2-3	-	TRBV5-1	CASSFRNLGDTQYF	TGCGCCAGCAGCTTCAGAAACCTAGGGGATACGCAGTATTTT
-	TRBJ1-6	-	TRBV5-4	CASSLPRSPLHF	TGTGCCAGCAGCTTACCACGTTCACCCCTCCACTTT
few	TRBJ1-6	-	TRBV4-1	CASSQAGPNNSPLHF	TGCGCCAGCAGCCAGGCCGGGCCTAATAATTCACCCCTCCACTTT
few	TRBJ2-5	-	TRBV28	CASTPTGENQETQYF	TGTGCCAGCACCCCCACAGGAGAGAACCAAGAGACCCAGTACTTC
-	TRBJ2-7	-	TRBV18	CASPDGGARLGEQYF	TGTGCCAGCCCAGACGGGGGCGCCCGGTTAGGCGAGCAGTACTTC
-	TRBJ1-1	-	TRBV25-1	CASSEGYRDTEAFF	TGTGCCAGCAGTGAAGGTTATCGGGACACTGAAGCTTTCTTT
few	TRBJ2-5	-	TRBV25-1	CASSELRSTGLNEQYF	TGTGCCAGCAGTGAATTGCGATCGACAGGCCTTAATGAGCAGTACTTC
-	TRBJ2-3	TRBD2	TRBV15	CATGRGSSTDTQYF	TGTGCCACCGGGCGGGGGTCTAGCACAGATACGCAGTATTTT
-	TRBJ1-4	-	TRBV20-1	CSAPRSGDNEELFF	TGCAGTGCCCCCCGGTCAGGGGATAATGAAGAACTGTTTTTT
many	TRBJ1-3	-	TRBV6-6	CASSPSGGDSGNTIYF	TGTGCCAGCAGTCCCTCCGGCGGTGACTCTGGAAACACCATATATTTT
-	TRBJ2-6	-	TRBV20-1	CSASQYSSGANVLTF	TGCAGTGCTTCACAGTACAGCTCTGGGGCCAACGTCCTGACTTTC
many	TRBJ2-1	-	TRBV4-3	CASSQDHQPYNEQFF	TGCGCCAGCAGCCAAGATCACCAACCCTACAATGAGCAGTTCTTC
-	TRBJ2-1	TRBD1	TRBV9	CASSVGQGVKNEQFF	TGTGCCAGCAGCGTAGGCCAGGGGGTGAAGAATGAGCAGTTCTTC
many	TRBJ1-2	-	TRBV6-6	CATGEPRNYGYTF	TGTGCCACGGGGGAACCACGCAACTATGGCTACACCTTC
-	TRBJ1-1	-	TRBV27	CASQLWGRTEAFF	TGTGCCAGCCAACTTTGGGGCCGCACTGAAGCTTTCTTT
many	TRBJ2-3	-	TRBV6-5	CASSYQNGRTQYF	TGTGCCAGCAGTTACCAAAACGGGCGGACGCAGTATTTT
-	TRBJ2-7	TRBD1	TRBV20-1	CSAGTGLVYEQYF	TGCAGTGCAGGGACAGGGCTTGTCTACGAGCAGTACTTC
few	TRBJ1-1	TRBD1	TRBV4-3	CASSQAGQENTEAFF	TGCGCCAGCAGTCAAGCGGGACAGGAAAACACTGAAGCTTTCTTT
-	TRBJ1-5	-	TRBV15	CATSRDLGNQPQHF	TGTGCCACCAGCAGAGATCTGGGAAATCAGCCCCAGCATTTT
-	TRBJ2-5	-	TRBV18	CASSTNMGSDYNEQYF	TGTGCCAGCTCAACCAATATGGGATCGGACTACAATGAGCAGTACTTC
-	TRBJ2-1	-	TRBV4-3	CASSQRTGHNEQFF	TGCGCCAGCAGCCAACGCACGGGTCACAATGAGCAGTTCTTC
-	TRBJ2-1	-	TRBV7-2	CASSLAGRQLNEQFF	TGTGCCAGCAGCTTAGCGGGTCGGCAGCTCAATGAGCAGTTCTTC
few	TRBJ2-3	TRBD2	TRBV7-2	CASSLATTSGGDTQYF	TGTGCCAGCAGCTTAGCGACGACTAGCGGCGGGGATACGCAGTATTTT
many	TRBJ2-3	-	TRBV7-2	CASARGGTDTQYF	TGTGCCAGCGCGAGGGGGGGCACAGATACGCAGTATTTT
few	TRBJ2-3	-	TRBV7-8	CASSLGQGTSTDTQYF	TGTGCCAGCAGCTTGGGGCAGGGAACAAGCACAGATACGCAGTATTTT
once	TRBJ2-2	-	TRBV12-3/TRBV12-4	CATLGPWNTGELFF	TGTGCCACCCTGGGCCCTTGGAACACCGGGGAGCTGTTTTTT
once	TRBJ1-2	-	TRBV11-2	CASLKPRSNNGYTF	TGTGCCAGCCTCAAACCCAGGAGTAATAATGGCTACACCTTC
-	TRBJ2-1	-	TRBV12-3/TRBV12-4	CASSSNRASNEQFF	TGTGCCAGCAGTTCAAACAGGGCGAGCAATGAGCAGTTCTTC
few	TRBJ1-1	TRBD1	TRBV20-1	CSASRRGPEAFF	TGCAGTGCTAGCCGCAGGGGGCCTGAAGCTTTCTTT